The sequence of this T cell receptor beta chain was determined in a study of shared T cell receptors in the human thymus. Only one count was recorded for this clone. Clones were sequenced by immunoSEQ multiplex PCR, and TCRdb holds only the in-frame ones, with some missing. The table lists some 640,000 clones, 87% of them singletons, with about 0.0094% in the top ten. The germline V gene encodes CDR1 LGHNT and CDR2 FRNRAP. V was trimmed by 4 bases and J by 0 bases, leaving 10 bases between them. The CDR3 covers 14 residues. The sample also formed part of further work on human thymus T cells.

The V and J genes are TRBV12-5 and TRBJ2-7, with TRBD1 as a possible D gene (6 bases). The sample was thymocytes. The clonotype originates from a boy under two years old with a congenital heart defect. CDR3 bases: TGTGCTAGTGGTTCTCAGGGGCTCTCCTACGAGCAGTACTTC. Protein sequence: CASGSQGLSYEQYF.